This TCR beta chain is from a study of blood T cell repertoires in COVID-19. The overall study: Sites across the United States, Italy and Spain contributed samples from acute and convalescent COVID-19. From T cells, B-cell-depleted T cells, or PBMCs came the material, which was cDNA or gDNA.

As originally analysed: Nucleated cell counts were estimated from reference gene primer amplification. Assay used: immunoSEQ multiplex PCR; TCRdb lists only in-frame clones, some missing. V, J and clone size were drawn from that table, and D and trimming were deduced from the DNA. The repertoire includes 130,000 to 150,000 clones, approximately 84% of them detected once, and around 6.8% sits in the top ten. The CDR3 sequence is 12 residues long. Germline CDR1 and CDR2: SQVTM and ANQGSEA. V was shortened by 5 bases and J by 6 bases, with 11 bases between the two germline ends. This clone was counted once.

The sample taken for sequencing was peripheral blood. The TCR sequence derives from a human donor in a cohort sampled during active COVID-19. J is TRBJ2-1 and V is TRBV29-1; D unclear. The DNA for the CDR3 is TGCAGCGTTACGAGAACAGCCAATGAGCAGTTCTTC. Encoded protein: CSVTRTANEQFF.